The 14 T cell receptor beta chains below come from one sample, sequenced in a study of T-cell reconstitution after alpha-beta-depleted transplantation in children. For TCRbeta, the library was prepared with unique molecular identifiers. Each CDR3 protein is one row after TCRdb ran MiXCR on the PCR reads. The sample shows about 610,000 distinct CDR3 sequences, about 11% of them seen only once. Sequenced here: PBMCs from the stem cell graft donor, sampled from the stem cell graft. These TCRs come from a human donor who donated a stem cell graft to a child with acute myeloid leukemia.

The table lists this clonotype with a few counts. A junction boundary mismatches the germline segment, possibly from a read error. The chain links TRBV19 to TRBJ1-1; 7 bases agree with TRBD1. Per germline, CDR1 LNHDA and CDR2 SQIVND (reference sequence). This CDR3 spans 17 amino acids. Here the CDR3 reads CASSAGQEGLWNTEAFF. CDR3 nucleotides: TGTGCCAGTAGTGCCGGACAGGAGGGATTATGGAACACGGAAGCTTTCTTT.

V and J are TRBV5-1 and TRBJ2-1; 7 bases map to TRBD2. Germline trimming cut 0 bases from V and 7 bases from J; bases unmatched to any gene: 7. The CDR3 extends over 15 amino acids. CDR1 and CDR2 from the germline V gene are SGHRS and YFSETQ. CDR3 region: CASSLAGGSANEQFF. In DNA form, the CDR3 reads TGCGCCAGCAGCTTGGCTGGCGGGAGTGCGAATGAGCAGTTCTTC.

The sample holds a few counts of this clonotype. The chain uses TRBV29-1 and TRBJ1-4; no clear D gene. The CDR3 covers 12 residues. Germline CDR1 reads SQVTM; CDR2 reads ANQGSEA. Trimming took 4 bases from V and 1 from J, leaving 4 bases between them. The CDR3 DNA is TGCAGCGTTGGGTTAACTAATGAAAAACTGTTTTTT. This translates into CSVGLTNEKLFF.

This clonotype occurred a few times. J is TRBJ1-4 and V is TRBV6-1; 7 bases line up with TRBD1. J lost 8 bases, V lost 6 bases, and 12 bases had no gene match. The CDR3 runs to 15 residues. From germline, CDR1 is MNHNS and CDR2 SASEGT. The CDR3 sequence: CASRSQGRGGEKLFF. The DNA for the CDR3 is TGTGCCAGCAGATCACAGGGGCGGGGAGGGGAAAAACTGTTTTTT.

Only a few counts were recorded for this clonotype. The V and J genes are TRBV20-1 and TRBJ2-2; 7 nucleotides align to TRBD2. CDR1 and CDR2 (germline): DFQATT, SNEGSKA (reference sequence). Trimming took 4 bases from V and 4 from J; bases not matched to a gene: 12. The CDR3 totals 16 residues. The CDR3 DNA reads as TGCAGTGCTACCCGGACGGGGGGAAGGGCCACCGGGGAGCTGTTTTTT. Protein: CSATRTGGRATGELFF.

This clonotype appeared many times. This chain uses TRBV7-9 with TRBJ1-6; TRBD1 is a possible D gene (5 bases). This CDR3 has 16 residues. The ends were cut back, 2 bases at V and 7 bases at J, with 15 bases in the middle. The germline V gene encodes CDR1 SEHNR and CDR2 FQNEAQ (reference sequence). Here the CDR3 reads CASSLRKDKANSPLHF. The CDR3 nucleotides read TGTGCCAGCAGCTTAAGAAAGGACAAAGCGAATTCACCCCTCCACTTT.

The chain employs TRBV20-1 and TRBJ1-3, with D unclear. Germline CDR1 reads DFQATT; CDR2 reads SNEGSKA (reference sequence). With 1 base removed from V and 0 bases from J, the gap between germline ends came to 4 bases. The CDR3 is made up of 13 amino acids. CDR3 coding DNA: TGCAGTGCTAGAGGCATCTCTGGAAACACCATATATTTT. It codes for CSARGISGNTIYF.

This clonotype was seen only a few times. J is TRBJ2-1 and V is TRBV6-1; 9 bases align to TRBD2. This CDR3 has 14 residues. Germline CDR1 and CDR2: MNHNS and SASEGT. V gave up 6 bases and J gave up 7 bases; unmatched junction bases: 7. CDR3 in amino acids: CASSRGTSTNEQFF. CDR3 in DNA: TGTGCCAGCAGCCGCGGGACTAGCACTAATGAGCAGTTCTTC.

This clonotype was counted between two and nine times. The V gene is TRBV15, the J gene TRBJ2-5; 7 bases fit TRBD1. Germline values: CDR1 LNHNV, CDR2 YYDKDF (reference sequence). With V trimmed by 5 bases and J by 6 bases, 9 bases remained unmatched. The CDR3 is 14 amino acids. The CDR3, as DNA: TGTGCCACCAGCTTATCAGGGGGTGGGAAGACCCAGTACTTC. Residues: CATSLSGGGKTQYF.

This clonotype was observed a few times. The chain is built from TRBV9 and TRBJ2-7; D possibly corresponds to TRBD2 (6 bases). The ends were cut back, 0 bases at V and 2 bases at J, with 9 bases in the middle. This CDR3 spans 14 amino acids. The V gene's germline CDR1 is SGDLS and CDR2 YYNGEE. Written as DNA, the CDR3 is TGTGCCAGCAGCGTAGGGGAGGACCCCTACGAGCAGTACTTC. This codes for CASSVGEDPYEQYF.

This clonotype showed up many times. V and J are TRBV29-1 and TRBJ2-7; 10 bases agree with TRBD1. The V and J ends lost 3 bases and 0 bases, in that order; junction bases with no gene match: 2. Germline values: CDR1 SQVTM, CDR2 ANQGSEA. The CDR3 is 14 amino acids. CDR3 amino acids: CSVDWTGGSYEQYF. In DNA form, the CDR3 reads TGCAGCGTTGATTGGACAGGGGGCTCCTACGAGCAGTACTTC.

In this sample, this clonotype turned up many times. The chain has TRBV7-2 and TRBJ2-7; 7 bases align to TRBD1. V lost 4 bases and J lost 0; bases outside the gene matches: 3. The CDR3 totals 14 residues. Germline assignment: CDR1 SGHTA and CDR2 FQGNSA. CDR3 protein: CASSSAGGSYEQYF. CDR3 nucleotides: TGTGCCAGCAGCTCGGCAGGGGGCTCCTACGAGCAGTACTTC.

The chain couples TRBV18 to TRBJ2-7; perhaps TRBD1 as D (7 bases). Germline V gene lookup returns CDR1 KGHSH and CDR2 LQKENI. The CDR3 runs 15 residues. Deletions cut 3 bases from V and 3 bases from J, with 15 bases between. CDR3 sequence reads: CASSPIGRGDYEQYF. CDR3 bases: TGTGCCAGCTCACCCATCGGCAGGGGGGACTACGAGCAGTACTTC.

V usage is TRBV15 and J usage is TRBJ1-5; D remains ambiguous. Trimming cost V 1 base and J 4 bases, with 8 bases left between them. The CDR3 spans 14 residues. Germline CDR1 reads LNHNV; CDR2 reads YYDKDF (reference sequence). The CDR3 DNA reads TGTGCCACCAGCAGAGGGCCGCTAAATCAGCCCCAGCATTTT. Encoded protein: CATSRGPLNQPQHF.